This T cell receptor (beta chain) was found in a study of cytomegalovirus exposure and HLA in healthy donors (dated by TCRdb to the late 2010s). For the wider study: According to a later analysis, the 110 or so validation repertoires were produced on the same platform as the 700 or so repertoires of the first cohort. The study was designed to test whether signatures of past pathogen exposure could be identified by cataloging public T cell receptors. To predict cytomegalovirus infection status, the study combined high-throughput TCR immunosequencing, statistical association of individual TCRs with disease status, and machine learning. Along with the approximately 650-subject first cohort, a separate validation cohort of about 110 different subjects was used.

Study-wide findings and limitations: Subsequent analysis determined that TCRs grouped into clusters in the first cohort also showed a tendency toward co-occurrence across the 120 validation repertoires, and about 93% of cluster scores exceeded 0. Across donors, most TCR sequences were observed very rarely, whereas some public TCRs were present in many individuals. The authors suggested that the approach could potentially be generalized to other disease states and immunological phenotypes. Cytomegalovirus status was reported to be diagnosed by the classifier with high specificity and sensitivity in both the original and validation cohorts. In vitro tests confirmed that a few of the cytomegalovirus-associated TCR beta chains recognize cytomegalovirus antigens. The validation cohort had no HLA typing available for a later analysis, so co-occurrence within that cohort was assessed over all 110 or so repertoires. A total of some 180 TCR beta chains were listed by the study as associated with cytomegalovirus.

In the germline V gene (reference sequence), CDR1 corresponds to SEHNR and CDR2 to FQNEAQ. V and J are truncated by 5 bases and 8 bases respectively, leaving an intervening sequence of 15 bases. CDR3 length: 13 amino acids, cysteine to phenylalanine. The kept DNA is CDR3 alone, 39 bases in frame from the first base. Separate from the approximately 700-subject first cohort, the validation cohort of roughly 120 subjects was the group to which the donors belonged. This clone was seen only a few times. The antigen it binds to is not known. Base qualities are not provided; no much larger clone lies one nucleotide away. The library was built by means of the immunoSEQ multiplex PCR assay. On the authors' methods: To diagnose cytomegalovirus status from the catalog of TCR beta chain sequences, a statistical classification framework was built. The table comes from immuneACCESS by way of TCRdb, which keeps in-frame sequences with V and J called. Part of the clones is missing from these tables; in studies checked, under half for an unresolved V gene and the rest for unknown reasons. Clonal size and the V and J genes are those of that table, whereas D and trimming came from the DNA. Present in this sample are tens of thousands of clones, approximately 85% of which were seen just once. Of the sample, 6.7% is held by the ten largest clones.

The material sequenced was PBMCs. This receptor was taken from a young woman in good health and CMV-seronegative. Recombination linked TRBV7-9 to TRBJ1-2, with a weak D call of TRBD1 (6 bases match). The DNA reads TGTGCCAGCAGCCCAGGGGCCGTTGGGGGCTACACCTTC. It translates as CASSPGAVGGYTF.